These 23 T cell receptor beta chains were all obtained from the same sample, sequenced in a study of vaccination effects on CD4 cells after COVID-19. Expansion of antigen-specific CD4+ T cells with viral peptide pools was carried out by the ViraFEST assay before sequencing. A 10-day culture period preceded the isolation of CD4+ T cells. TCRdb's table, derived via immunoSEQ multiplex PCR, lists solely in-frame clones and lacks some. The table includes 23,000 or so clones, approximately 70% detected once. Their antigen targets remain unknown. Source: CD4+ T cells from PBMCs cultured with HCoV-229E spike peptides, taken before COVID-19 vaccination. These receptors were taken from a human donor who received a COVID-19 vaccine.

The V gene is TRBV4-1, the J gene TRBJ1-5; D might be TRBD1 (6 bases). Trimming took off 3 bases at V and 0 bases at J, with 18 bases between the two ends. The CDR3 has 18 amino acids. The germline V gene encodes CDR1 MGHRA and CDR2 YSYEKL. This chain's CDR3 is CASSHPETGKISNQPQHF. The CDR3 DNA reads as TGCGCCAGCAGCCACCCTGAAACAGGGAAAATTAGCAATCAGCCCCAGCATTTT.

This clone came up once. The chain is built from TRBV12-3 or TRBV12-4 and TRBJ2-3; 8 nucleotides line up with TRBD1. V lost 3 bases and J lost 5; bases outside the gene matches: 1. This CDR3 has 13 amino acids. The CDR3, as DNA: TGTGCCAGCAGTTTTACAGGGGGAGATACGCAGTATTTT. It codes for CASSFTGGDTQYF.

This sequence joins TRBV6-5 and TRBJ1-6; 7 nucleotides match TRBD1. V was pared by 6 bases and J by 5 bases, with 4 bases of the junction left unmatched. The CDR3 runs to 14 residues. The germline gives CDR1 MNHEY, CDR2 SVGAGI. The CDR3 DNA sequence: TGTGCCAGCAGCTCACAGGGGAATAATTCACCCCTCCACTTT. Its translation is CASSSQGNNSPLHF.

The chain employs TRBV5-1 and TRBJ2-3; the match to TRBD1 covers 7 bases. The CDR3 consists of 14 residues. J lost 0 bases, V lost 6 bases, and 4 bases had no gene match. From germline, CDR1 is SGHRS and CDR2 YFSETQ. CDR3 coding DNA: TGCGCCAGCACGACAGGGCCTAGCACAGATACGCAGTATTTT. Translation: CASTTGPSTDTQYF.

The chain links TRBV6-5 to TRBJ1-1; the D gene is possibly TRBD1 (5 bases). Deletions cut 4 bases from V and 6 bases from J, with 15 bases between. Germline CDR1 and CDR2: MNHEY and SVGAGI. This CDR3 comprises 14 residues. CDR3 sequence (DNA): TGTGCCAGCAGTTCGGGGGTCGTGCGGGCTGAAGCTTTCTTT. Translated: CASSSGVVRAEAFF.

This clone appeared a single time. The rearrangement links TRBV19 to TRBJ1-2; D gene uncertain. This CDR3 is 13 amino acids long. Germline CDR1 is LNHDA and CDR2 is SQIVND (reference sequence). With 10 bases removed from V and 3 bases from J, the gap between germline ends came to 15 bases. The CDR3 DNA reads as TGTGCCACCCGGAACGGGCGCGACTATGGCTACACCTTC. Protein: CATRNGRDYGYTF.

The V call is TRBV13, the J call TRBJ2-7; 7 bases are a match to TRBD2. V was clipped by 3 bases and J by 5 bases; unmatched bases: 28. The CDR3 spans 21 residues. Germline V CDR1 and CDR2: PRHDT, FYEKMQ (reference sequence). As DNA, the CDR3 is TGTGCCAGCAGCTTGGAATCGGTTCTCCCCCTCGACTACAGCGGGATCCACGAGCAGTACTTC. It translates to CASSLESVLPLDYSGIHEQYF.

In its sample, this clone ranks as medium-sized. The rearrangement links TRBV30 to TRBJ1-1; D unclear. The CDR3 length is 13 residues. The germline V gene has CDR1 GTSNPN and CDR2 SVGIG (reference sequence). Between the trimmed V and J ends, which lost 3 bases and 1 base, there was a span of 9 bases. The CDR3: CAWSRGGNTEAFF. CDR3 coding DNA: TGTGCCTGGAGCCGAGGAGGGAACACTGAAGCTTTCTTT.

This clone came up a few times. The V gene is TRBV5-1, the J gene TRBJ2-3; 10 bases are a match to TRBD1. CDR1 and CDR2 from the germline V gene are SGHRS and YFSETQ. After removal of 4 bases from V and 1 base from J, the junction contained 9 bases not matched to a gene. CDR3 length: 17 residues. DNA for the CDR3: TGCGCCAGCAGCAGGGACAGGGGTTGGCGGGGCACAGATACGCAGTATTTT. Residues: CASSRDRGWRGTDTQYF.

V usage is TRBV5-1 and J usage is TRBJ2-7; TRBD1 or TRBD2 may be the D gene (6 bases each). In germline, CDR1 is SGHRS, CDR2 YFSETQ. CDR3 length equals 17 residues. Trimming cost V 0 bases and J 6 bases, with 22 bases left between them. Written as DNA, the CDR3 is TGCGCCAGCAGCTTGGGCCCCAGGGGAGGAGTTAGTGTCGAGCAGTACTTC. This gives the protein CASSLGPRGGVSVEQYF.

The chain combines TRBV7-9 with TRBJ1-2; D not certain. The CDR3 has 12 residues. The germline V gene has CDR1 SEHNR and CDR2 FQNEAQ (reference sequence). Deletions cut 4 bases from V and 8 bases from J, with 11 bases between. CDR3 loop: CASSSDAEGYTF. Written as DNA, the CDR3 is TGTGCCAGCAGCTCCGACGCTGAAGGCTACACCTTC. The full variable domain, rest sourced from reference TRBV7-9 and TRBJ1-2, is DTGVSQNPRHKITKRGQNVTFRCDPISEHNRLYWYRQTLGQGPEFLTYFQNEAQLEKSRLLSDRFSAERPKGSFSTLEIQRTEQGDSAMYLCASSSDAEGYTFGSGTRLTVV.

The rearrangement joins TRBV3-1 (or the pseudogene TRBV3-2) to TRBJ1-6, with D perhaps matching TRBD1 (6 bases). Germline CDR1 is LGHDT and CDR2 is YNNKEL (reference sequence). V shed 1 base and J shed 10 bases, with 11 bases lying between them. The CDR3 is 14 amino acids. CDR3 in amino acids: CASSQVGAQSPLHF. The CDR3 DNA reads TGTGCCAGCAGCCAAGTGGGGGCTCAGTCACCCCTCCACTTT.

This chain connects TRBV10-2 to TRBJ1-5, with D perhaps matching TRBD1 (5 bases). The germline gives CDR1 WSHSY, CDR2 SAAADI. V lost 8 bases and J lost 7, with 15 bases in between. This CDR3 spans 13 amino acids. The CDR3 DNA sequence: TGCGCCAGCTCCCTTGAACGGGGCCAGCCCCAGCATTTT. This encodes CASSLERGQPQHF.

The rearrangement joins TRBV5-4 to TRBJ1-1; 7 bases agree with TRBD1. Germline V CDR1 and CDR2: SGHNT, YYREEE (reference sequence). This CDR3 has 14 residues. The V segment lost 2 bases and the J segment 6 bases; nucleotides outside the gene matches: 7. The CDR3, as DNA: TGTGCCAGCAGCTTCCGACAGGGATTGTCTGAAGCTTTCTTT. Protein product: CASSFRQGLSEAFF.

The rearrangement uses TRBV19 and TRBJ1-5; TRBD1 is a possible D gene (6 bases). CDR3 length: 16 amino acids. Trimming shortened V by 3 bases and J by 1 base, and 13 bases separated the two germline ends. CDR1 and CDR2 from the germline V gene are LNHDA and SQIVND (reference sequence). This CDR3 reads CASSIFPGVSNQPQHF. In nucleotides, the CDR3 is TGTGCCAGTAGTATTTTTCCAGGGGTAAGCAATCAGCCCCAGCATTTT.

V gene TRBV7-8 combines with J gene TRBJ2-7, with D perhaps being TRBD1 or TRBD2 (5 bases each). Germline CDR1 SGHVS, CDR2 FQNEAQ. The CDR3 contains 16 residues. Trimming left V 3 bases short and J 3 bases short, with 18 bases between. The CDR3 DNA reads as TGTGCCAGCAGCTTGGGGGTGATGTCCGACATCTACGAGCAGTACTTC. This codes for CASSLGVMSDIYEQYF.

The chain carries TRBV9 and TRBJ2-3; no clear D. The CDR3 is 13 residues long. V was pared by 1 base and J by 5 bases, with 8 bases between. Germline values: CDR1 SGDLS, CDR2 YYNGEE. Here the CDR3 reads CASSVSSRDTQYF. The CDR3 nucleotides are TGTGCCAGCAGCGTAAGCTCGAGAGATACGCAGTATTTT.

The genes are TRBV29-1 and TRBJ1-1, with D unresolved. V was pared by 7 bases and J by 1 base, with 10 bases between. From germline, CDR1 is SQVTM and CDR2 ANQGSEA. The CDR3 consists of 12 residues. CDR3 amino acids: CSANQQNTEAFF. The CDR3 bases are TGCAGCGCTAATCAGCAGAACACTGAAGCTTTCTTT.

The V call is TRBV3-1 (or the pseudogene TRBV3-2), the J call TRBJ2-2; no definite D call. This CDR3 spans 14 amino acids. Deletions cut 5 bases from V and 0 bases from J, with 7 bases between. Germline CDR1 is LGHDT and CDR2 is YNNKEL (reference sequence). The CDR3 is CASSDGPNTGELFF. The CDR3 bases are TGTGCCAGCAGCGATGGACCGAACACCGGGGAGCTGTTTTTT.

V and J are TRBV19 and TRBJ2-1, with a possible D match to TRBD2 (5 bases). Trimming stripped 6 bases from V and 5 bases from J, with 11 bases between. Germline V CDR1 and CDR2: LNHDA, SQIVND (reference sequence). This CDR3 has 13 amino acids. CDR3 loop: CASRGGYHNEQFF. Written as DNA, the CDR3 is TGTGCCAGTAGGGGCGGGTATCACAATGAGCAGTTCTTC.

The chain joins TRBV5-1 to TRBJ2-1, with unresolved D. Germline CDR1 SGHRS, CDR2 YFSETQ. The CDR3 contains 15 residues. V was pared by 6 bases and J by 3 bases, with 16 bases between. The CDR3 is CASTPTPANYNEQFF. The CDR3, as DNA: TGCGCCAGCACCCCGACCCCCGCTAACTACAATGAGCAGTTCTTC. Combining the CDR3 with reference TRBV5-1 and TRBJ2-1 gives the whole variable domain KAGVTQTPRYLIKTRGQQVTLSCSPISGHRSVSWYQQTPGQGLQFLFEYFSETQRNKGNFPGRFSGRQFSNSRSEMNVSTLELGDSALYLCASTPTPANYNEQFFGPGTRLTVL.

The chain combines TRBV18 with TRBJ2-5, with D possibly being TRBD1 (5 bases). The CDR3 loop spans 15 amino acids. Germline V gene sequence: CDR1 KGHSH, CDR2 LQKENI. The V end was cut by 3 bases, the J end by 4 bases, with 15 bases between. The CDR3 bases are TGTGCCAGCTCACCTCAGGGATTTGGTACAGAGACCCAGTACTTC. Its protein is CASSPQGFGTETQYF.

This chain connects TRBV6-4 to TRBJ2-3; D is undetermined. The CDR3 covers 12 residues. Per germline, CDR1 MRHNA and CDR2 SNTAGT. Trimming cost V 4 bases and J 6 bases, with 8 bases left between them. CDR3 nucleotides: TGTGCCAGCAGTGCCATCTCGGATACGCAGTATTTT. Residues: CASSAISDTQYF.